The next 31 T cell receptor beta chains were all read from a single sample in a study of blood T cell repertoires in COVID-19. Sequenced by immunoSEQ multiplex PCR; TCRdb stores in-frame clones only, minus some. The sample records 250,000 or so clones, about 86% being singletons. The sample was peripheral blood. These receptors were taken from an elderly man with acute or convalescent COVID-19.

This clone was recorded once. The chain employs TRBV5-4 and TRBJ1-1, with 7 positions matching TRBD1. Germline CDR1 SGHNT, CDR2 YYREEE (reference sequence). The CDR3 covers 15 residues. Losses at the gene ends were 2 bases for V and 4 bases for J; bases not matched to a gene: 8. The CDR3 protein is CASSLVPQGSTEAFF. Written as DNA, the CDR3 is TGTGCCAGCAGCTTAGTTCCACAGGGGAGCACTGAAGCTTTCTTT.

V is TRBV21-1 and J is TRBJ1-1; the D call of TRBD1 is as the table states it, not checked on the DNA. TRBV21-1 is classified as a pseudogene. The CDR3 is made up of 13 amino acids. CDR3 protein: CASSNGPPVRAFF. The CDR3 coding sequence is TGTGCCAGCAGCAATGGGCCCCCTGTCCGGGCTTTCTTT.

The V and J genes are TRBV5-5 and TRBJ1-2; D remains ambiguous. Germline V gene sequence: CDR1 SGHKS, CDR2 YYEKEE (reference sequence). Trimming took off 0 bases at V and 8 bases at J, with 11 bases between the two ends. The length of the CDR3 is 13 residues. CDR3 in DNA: TGTGCCAGCAGCTTGGGAGGGATAGAGGGCTACACCTTC. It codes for CASSLGGIEGYTF. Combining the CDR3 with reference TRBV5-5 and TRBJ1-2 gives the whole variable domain DAGVTQSPTHLIKTRGQQVTLRCSPISGHKSVSWYQQVLGQGPQFIFQYYEKEERGRGNFPDRFSARQFPNYSSELNVNALLLGDSALYLCASSLGGIEGYTFGSGTRLTVV.

Written as DNA, the CDR3 is TGTGCCAGCAGCTTGGCAGGGGTCGGGGAGACCCAGTACTTC. It encodes CASSLAGVGETQYF. The J gene is TRBJ2-5, the V gene TRBV5-4; D may be TRBD1 (6 bases). CDR3 length: 14 amino acids. V gave up 0 bases and J gave up 5 bases, with 11 bases separating them. Germline CDR1 and CDR2: SGHNT and YYREEE (reference sequence).

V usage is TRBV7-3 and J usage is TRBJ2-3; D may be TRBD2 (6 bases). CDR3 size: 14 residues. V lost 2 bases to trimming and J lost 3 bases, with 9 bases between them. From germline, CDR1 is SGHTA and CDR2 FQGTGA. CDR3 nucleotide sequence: TGTGCCAGCAGCTTACTGGGGGGAACAGATACGCAGTATTTT. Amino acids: CASSLLGGTDTQYF.

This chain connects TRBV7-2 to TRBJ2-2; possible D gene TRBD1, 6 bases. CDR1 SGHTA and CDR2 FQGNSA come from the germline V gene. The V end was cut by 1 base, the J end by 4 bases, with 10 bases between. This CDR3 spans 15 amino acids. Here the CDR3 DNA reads TGTGCCAGCAGCTTAGGGGGGCGTAGCACCGGGGAGCTGTTTTTT. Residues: CASSLGGRSTGELFF.

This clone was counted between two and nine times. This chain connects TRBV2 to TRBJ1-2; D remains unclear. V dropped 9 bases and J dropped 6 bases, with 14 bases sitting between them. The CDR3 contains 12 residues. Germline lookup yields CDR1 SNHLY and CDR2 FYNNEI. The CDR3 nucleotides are TGTGCCAGGGGAGGAGGGTCGAATGGCTACACCTTC. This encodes CARGGGSNGYTF.

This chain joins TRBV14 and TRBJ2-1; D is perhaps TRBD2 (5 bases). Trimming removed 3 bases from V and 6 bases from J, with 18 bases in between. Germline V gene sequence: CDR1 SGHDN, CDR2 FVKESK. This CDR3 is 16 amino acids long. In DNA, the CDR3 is TGTGCCAGCAGCCAGGGAAGTCTAGGGCGGGCCAATGAGCAGTTCTTC. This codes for CASSQGSLGRANEQFF.

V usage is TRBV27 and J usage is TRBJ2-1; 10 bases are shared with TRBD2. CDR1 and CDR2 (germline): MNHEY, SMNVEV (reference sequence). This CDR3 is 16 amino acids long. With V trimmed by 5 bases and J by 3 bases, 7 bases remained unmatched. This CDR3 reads CASSRILAGNYNEQFF. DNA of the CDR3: TGTGCCAGCAGTCGGATACTAGCGGGGAACTACAATGAGCAGTTCTTC.

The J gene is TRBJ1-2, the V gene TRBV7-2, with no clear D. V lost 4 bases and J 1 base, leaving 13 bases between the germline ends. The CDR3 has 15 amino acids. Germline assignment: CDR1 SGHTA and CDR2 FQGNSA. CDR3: CASSSSGSFNYGYTF. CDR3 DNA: TGTGCCAGCAGCTCCTCAGGATCTTTTAACTATGGCTACACCTTC.

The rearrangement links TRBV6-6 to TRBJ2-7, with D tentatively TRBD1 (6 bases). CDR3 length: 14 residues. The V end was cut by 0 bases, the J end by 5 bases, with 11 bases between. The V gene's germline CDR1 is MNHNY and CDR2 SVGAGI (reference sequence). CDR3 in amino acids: CASSYSTGWNEQYF. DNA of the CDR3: TGTGCCAGCAGTTACTCGACAGGCTGGAACGAGCAGTACTTC.

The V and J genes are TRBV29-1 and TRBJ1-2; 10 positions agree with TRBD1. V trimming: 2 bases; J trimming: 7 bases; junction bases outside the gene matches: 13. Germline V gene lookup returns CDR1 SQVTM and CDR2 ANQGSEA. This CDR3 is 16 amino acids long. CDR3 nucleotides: TGCAGCGTTGAATCTCTTGGGACAGGGGAAAAGGGTGGCTACACCTTC. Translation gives CSVESLGTGEKGGYTF.

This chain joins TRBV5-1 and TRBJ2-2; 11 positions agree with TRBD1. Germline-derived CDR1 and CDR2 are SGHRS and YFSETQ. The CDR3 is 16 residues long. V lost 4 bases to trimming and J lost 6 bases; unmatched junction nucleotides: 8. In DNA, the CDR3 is TGCGCCAGCAGCCACCGGGACAGGGGGATCGCCGGGGAGCTGTTTTTT. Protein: CASSHRDRGIAGELFF.

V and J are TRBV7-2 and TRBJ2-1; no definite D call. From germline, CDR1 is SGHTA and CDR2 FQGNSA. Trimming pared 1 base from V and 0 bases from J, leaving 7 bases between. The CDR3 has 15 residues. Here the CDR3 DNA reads TGTGCCAGCAGCTTAGAACAGAGCTCCTACAATGAGCAGTTCTTC. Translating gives CASSLEQSSYNEQFF.

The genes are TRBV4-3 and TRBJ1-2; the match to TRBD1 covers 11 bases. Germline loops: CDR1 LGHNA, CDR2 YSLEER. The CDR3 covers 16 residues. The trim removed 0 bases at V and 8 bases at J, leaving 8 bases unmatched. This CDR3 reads CASSQDWGQGDLGYTF. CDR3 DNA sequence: TGCGCCAGCAGCCAAGATTGGGGACAGGGGGATTTGGGCTACACCTTC.

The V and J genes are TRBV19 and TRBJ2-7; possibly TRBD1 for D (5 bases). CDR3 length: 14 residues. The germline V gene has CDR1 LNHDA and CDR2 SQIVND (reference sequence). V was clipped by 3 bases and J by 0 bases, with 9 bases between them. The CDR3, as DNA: TGTGCCAGTAGTATCTCCAGGGCCTCCTACGAGCAGTACTTC. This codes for CASSISRASYEQYF. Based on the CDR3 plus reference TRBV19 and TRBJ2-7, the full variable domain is DGGITQSPKYLFRKEGQNVTLSCEQNLNHDAMYWYRQDPGQGLRLIYYSQIVNDFQKGDIAEGYSVSREKKESFPLTVTSAQKNPTAFYLCASSISRASYEQYFGPGTRLTVT.

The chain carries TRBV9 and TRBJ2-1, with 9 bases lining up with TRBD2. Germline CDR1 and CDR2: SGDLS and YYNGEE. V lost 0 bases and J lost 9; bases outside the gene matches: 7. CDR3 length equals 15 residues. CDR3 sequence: CASSVVSGRNPEQFF. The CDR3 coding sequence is TGTGCCAGCAGCGTAGTTAGCGGGAGAAATCCTGAGCAGTTCTTC.

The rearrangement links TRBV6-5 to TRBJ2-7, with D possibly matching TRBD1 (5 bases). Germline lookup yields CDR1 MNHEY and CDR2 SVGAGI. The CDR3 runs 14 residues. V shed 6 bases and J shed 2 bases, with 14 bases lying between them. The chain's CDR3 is CASSRNRPPYEQYF. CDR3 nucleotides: TGTGCCAGCAGCCGAAACAGGCCTCCCTACGAGCAGTACTTC.

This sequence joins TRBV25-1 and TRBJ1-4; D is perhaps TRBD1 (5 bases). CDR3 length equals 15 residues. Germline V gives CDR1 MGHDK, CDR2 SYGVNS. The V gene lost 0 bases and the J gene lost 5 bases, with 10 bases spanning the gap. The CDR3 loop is CASSEYGGRNEKLFF. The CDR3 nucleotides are TGTGCCAGCAGTGAATATGGGGGGAGGAATGAAAAACTGTTTTTT.

CDR3 protein: CATSRGPAATGNTIYF. CDR3 coding DNA: TGTGCCACCAGCAGAGGTCCAGCGGCAACTGGAAACACCATATATTTT. The gene calls are TRBV15 and TRBJ1-3; unclear D gene. V gave up 1 base and J gave up 2 bases, with 12 bases separating them. Per the germline V gene, CDR1 is LNHNV and CDR2 is YYDKDF (reference sequence). The CDR3 loop spans 16 amino acids. Full variable domain (outside the CDR3, taken from reference TRBV15 and TRBJ1-3): DAMVIQNPRYQVTQFGKPVTLSCSQTLNHNVMYWYQQKSSQAPKLLFHYYDKDFNNEADTPDNFQSRRPNTSFCFLDIRSPGLGDTAMYLCATSRGPAATGNTIYFGEGSWLTVV.

CDR3 residues: CASSEFGVDTQYF. The CDR3 DNA follows: TGTGCCAGCAGTGAATTTGGAGTAGATACGCAGTATTTT. V gene TRBV25-1 combines with J gene TRBJ2-3; D is ambiguous. Looked up from germline, CDR1 is MGHDK and CDR2 is SYGVNS. The CDR3 totals 13 residues. The ends were cut back, 1 base at V and 5 bases at J, with 7 bases in the middle.

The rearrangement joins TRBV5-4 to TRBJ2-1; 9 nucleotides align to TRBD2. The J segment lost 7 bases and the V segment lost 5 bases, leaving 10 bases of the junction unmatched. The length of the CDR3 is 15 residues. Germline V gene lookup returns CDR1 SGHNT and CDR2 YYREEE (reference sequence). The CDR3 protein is CASRDKRREGNEQFF. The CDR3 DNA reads TGTGCCAGCAGGGATAAGCGGCGGGAGGGTAATGAGCAGTTCTTC.

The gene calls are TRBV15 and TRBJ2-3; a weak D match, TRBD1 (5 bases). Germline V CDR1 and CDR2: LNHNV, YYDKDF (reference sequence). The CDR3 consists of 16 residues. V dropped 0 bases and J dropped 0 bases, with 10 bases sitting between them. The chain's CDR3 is CATSRDRRESTDTQYF. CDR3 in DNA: TGTGCCACCAGCAGAGATCGCAGGGAAAGCACAGATACGCAGTATTTT. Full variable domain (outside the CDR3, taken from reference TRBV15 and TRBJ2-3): DAMVIQNPRYQVTQFGKPVTLSCSQTLNHNVMYWYQQKSSQAPKLLFHYYDKDFNNEADTPDNFQSRRPNTSFCFLDIRSPGLGDTAMYLCATSRDRRESTDTQYFGPGTRLTVL.

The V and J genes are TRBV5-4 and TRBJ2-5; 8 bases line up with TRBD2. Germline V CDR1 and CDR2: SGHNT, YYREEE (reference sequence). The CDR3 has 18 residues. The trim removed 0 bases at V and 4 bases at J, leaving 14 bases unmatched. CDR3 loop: CASSLAPVGAGGRETQYF. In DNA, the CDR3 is TGTGCCAGCAGCTTGGCCCCTGTGGGGGCGGGGGGTAGAGAGACCCAGTACTTC.

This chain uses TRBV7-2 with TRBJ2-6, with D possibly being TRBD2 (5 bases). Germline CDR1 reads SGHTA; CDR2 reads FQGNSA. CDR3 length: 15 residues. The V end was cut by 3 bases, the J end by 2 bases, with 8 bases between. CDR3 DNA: TGTGCCAGCAGCTTTACCGGGGCTGGGGCCAACGTCCTGACTTTC. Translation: CASSFTGAGANVLTF. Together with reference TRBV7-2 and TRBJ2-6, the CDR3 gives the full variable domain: GAGVSQSPSNKVTEKGKDVELRCDPISGHTALYWYRQSLGQGLEFLIYFQGNSAPDKSGLPSDRFSAERTGGSVSTLTIQRTQQEDSAVYLCASSFTGAGANVLTFGAGSRLTVL.

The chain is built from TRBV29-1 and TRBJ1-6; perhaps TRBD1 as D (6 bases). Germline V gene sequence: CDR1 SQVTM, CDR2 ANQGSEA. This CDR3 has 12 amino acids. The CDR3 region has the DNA TGCAGGCCAGGGGCCATGAATTCACCCCTCCACTTT. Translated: CRPGAMNSPLHF.

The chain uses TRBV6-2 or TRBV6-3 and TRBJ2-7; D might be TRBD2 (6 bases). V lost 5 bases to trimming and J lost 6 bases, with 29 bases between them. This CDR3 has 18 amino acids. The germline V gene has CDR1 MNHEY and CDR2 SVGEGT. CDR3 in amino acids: CASSRNKPVAGGYTEQYF. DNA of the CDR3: TGTGCCAGCAGTCGCAATAAACCAGTAGCTGGGGGGTACACCGAGCAGTACTTC.

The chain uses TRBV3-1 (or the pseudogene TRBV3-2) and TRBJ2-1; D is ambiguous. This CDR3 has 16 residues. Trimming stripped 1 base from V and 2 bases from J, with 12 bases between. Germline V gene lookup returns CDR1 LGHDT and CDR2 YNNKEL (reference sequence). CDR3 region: CASSQGIRNPYNEQFF. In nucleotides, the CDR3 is TGTGCCAGCAGCCAAGGTATCAGGAATCCCTACAATGAGCAGTTCTTC.

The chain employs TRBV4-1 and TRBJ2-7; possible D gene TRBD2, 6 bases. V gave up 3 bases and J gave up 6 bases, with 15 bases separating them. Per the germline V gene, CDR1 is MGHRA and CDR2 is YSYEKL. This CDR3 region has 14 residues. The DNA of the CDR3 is TGCGCCAGCAGCCAGGACATGGGGGGTCGCGAGCAGTACTTC. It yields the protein CASSQDMGGREQYF.

CDR3 sequence (DNA): TGTGCCAGCAGCCCGCTTGGGGGGGGCCAGCCCCAGCATTTT. This codes for CASSPLGGGQPQHF. The rearrangement joins TRBV3-1 (or the pseudogene TRBV3-2) to TRBJ1-5; tentatively, D is TRBD1 (6 bases). V shed 4 bases and J shed 7 bases, with 14 bases lying between them. The CDR3 is made up of 14 amino acids. Germline CDR1 LGHDT, CDR2 YNNKEL (reference sequence).

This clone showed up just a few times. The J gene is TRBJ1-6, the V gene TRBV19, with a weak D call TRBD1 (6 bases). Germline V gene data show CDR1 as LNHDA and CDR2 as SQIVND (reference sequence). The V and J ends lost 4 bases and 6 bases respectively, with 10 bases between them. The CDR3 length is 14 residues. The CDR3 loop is CASSSRGRNSPLHF. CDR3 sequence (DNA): TGTGCCAGTAGTAGCAGGGGCCGTAATTCACCCCTCCACTTT.